This T cell receptor (beta chain) was found in a study of T-cell reconstitution after alpha-beta-depleted transplantation in children. Researchers prepared the TCRbeta library using unique molecular identifiers, the study reports. Each CDR3 protein is one row after TCRdb ran MiXCR on the PCR reads. The profile covers roughly 500,000 distinct CDR3 sequences, with about 12% appearing a single time and about 5.4% taken by the ten largest. There are 14 residues in the CDR3. The germline V gene has CDR1 ENHRY and CDR2 SYGVKD. V lost 6 bases and J 3 bases, leaving 11 bases between the germline ends. This clonotype has ten or more counts.

The material was PBMCs from the stem cell graft donor, obtained from the stem cell graft. This clonotype was sampled from a human donor who donated a stem cell graft to a child with combined immunodeficiency. The chain uses TRBV10-3 and TRBJ2-2; D perhaps matches TRBD1 (5 bases). The CDR3, as DNA: TGTGCCATCAGCCCAGGGCGGTACACCGGGGAGCTGTTTTTT. Encoded protein: CAISPGRYTGELFF.